Sequencing of this T cell receptor beta chain was carried out in a study of regulatory T cells in long-lasting Graves disease. Time point noted: newly diagnosed GD, antithyroid drugs for less than 3 months. Making the TCR library involved RNA that had been extracted from PBMCs. From each patient, roughly 10 milliliters of peripheral blood was drawn and collected into an EDTA anticoagulant tube. The study's findings and limits: Newly diagnosed Graves' patients had higher TCR diversity than persistent ones. Segments TRBV28, TRBJ1-2 and TRBJ2-5 showed preferential usage in persistent disease.

With V trimmed by 5 bases and J by 1 base, 8 bases remained unmatched. CDR3 size: 16 residues. Many counts were recorded for this clonotype. Its antigen is unidentified. Both iRepertoire HTBI primers and Arm-PCR of CDR3 regions were used to build the TCR beta libraries. TCRdb reprocessed the multiplex PCR reads via MiXCR and lists one record per CDR3 protein. The sample shows hundreds of thousands of distinct CDR3 sequences, roughly 13% of them seen only once. These sequences were also reported in another study, on T cells in Graves' hyperthyroidism and ophthalmopathy. That source adds: Together with thyroid ultrasound, orbital computed tomography, serum thyroxine and TRAb, clinical symptoms were used for diagnoses.

The material was peripheral blood mononuclear cells (PBMCs), obtained at new diagnosis, from a patient treated with antithyroid drugs. The clonotype comes from a man aged 25-45 years with Graves disease. The rearrangement uses TRBV12-3 or TRBV12-4 and TRBJ2-3; 8 nucleotides align to TRBD2. For the CDR3, the DNA is TGTGCCAGCAGTCCCTCCCCGACTAGCGGCACAGATACGCAGTATTTT. Its translation: CASSPSPTSGTDTQYF.